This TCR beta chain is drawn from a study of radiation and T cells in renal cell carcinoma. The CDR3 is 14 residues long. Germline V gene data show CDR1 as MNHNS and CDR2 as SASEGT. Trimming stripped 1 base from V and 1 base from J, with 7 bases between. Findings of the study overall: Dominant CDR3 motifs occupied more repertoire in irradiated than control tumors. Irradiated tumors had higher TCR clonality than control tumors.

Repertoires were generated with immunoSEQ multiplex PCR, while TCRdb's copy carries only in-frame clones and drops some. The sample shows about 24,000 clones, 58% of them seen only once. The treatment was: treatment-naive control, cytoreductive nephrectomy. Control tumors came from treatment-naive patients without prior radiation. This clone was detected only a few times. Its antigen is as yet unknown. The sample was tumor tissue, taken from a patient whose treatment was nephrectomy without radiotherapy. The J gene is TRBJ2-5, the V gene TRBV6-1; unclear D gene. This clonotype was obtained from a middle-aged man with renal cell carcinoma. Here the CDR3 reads CASSEGPSQETQYF. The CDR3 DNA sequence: TGTGCCAGCAGTGAAGGACCGTCCCAAGAGACCCAGTACTTC.